The clone carrying this T cell receptor (beta chain) came up a few times. No antigen is known for it. The sample comes from a study of blood T cells in healthy people across ages. Across the study: With template switching, about one barcoded beta molecule was captured per two T cells. Whole-study results and caveats: With unsorted PBMCs, a conclusive comparison of naive versus antigen-experienced cells was not possible.

Through a sample-barcoded 5' primer and a J-beta primer mix, a second PCR was run for roughly 7 to 12 cycles. Researchers report that a template-switch adaptor with 12 random nucleotides tagged each cDNA molecule. TCRdb ran MiXCR on the 5' RACE reads and lists one entry per CDR3 protein. The table includes around 1.5 million distinct CDR3 sequences, about 35% detected once. The CDR3 is made up of 12 amino acids. The germline V gene encodes CDR1 SNHLY and CDR2 FYNNEI. Isolation yielded PBMCs, at least 7 million per sample, in every case. Sequencing used blood. The rearrangement links TRBV2 to TRBJ2-5; 11 bases map to TRBD1. The TCR was taken from a woman aged 30 to 39 in good health. The CDR3 DNA reads as TGTCGCCCAGGGACAGGGGGAGAAACCCAGTACTTC. Translation gives CRPGTGGETQYF. The whole variable domain, filled in from reference TRBV2 and TRBJ2-5, reads EPEVTQTPSHQVTQMGQEVILRCVPISNHLYFYWYRQILGQKVEFLVSFYNNEISEKSEIFDDQFSVERPDGSNFTLKIRSTKLEDSAMYFCRPGTGGETQYFGPGTRLLVL.